This TCR beta chain was recorded in a study of shared clonotypes between healthy human individuals. At the level of the study: The donors, two women and a few men, were aged 18 to 49. Three CD4 naive, three CD4 memory, two CD8 naive and one CD8 memory plate were used per donor.

CD8 cells regarded as naive lacked CD45RO, were positively chosen for CCR7, and omitted terminally differentiated effector memory CD45RA+ cells. Donors included only healthy HIV-negative adults lacking recent acute infections or vaccinations. The germline V and J ends were trimmed by 4 bases and 4 bases, with 12 bases remaining between them. This CDR3 is 13 amino acids long. Germline CDR1 GTSNPN, CDR2 SVGIG (reference sequence). Researchers ran the assay at a deep level. Assay: immunoSEQ multiplex PCR; the TCRdb copy retains only in-frame clones and omits some. The data hold 2 million to 2.5 million clones, with about 95% observed a single time.

The sequence derives from a man between 18 and 35 years old in good health. The chain recombines TRBV30 with TRBJ2-3, with D hard to call. Sequenced sample: naive CD8+ T cells sorted from blood. The CDR3: CAWTVIGPDTQYF. The CDR3 bases are TGTGCCTGGACTGTAATTGGGCCAGATACGCAGTATTTT.